The clone carrying this TCR beta chain was seen at least ten times. The data originate from a study of low-dose radiotherapy and immunotherapy resistance in tumors. As for the study in general: Cohort 2's total reached 13 Gy over 26 weeks, at 1 Gy per fraction every two weeks.

Priming of first-strand cDNA relied on TRAV- and TRBV-specific primers (covering alpha and beta chains). Amplification of TCRs used a constant-region primer and V-primer adapter for 20 PCR cycles. TCRdb recomputed calls from the reads with MiXCR, one row per CDR3 protein. The data contain around 100,000 distinct CDR3 sequences, 20% to 25% of them singletons. Time point noted: after trial treatment. The treatment was: LDRT plus nivolumab, ipilimumab, low-dose cyclophosphamide and aspirin (RACIN trial). Trimming at V came to 4 bases and at J to 5 bases, leaving 10 bases not matched to a gene. The CDR3 totals 15 residues. Germline CDR1 and CDR2: SEHNR and FQNEAQ (reference sequence).

This clonotype originated in a female donor with ovarian cancer. This chain connects TRBV7-9 to TRBJ2-5; 7 nucleotides align to TRBD2. This specimen consisted of PBMCs, obtained after low-dose radiotherapy plus immunotherapy. DNA of the CDR3: TGTGCCAGCAGCTCCGCCGGCGGGGGAGGTGAGACCCAGTACTTC. It yields the protein CASSSAGGGGETQYF.